These 21 T cell receptor beta chains came from one sample sequenced in a study of blood T cell repertoires in COVID-19 (dated by TCRdb to the early 2020s). Library method: the immunoSEQ multiplex PCR assay. TCRdb mirrors the immuneACCESS table, restricted to in-frame sequences. Some clones are absent from its copies; in checked studies, under half trace to an unresolved V gene, and the reason for the others is unknown. For this sample the table gives roughly 200,000 clones, of which roughly 86% were detected only once. The top ten clones comprise more than 7.5% of the sample. The sample was PBMCs or T cells enriched from blood (not recorded which). These receptors were collected from a woman aged 25 to 39 who had recovered from COVID-19.

J is TRBJ1-5 and V is TRBV30, with 7 bases identical to TRBD1. Trimming removed 2 bases from V and 0 bases from J; junction bases left unmatched: 16. The CDR3 loop spans 19 amino acids. Germline lookup yields CDR1 GTSNPN and CDR2 SVGIG (reference sequence). This CDR3 is CAWSSFRQGPYLSNQPQHF. CDR3 nucleotide sequence: TGTGCCTGGAGTTCATTTCGACAGGGCCCTTACCTTAGCAATCAGCCCCAGCATTTT.

The sample holds one count of this clone. The J gene is TRBJ2-1, the V gene TRBV27, with D possibly TRBD2 on 5 matching bases. The CDR3 contains 16 residues. The V and J ends lost 10 bases and 1 base respectively, with 20 bases between them. Germline V gene data show CDR1 as MNHEY and CDR2 as SMNVEV (reference sequence). The CDR3 sequence is CATKRAGDMSYNEQFF. As DNA, the CDR3 is TGTGCCACCAAAAGGGCCGGGGATATGTCCTACAATGAGCAGTTCTTC.

This sequence joins TRBV11-3 and TRBJ2-5; 7 bases fit TRBD1. The CDR3 consists of 13 residues. In germline, CDR1 is SGHNT, CDR2 YENEEA. V lost 5 bases and J lost 3; bases outside the gene matches: 3. For the CDR3, the DNA is TGTGCCAGCAGCCCCCAGGGGGAAGAGACCCAGTACTTC. Amino acids: CASSPQGEETQYF.

This rearrangement joins TRBV11-2 to TRBJ2-2; unclear D gene. V was pared by 6 bases and J by 0 bases, with 8 bases between. Per the germline V gene, CDR1 is SGHAT and CDR2 is FQNNGV. The CDR3 is 14 residues long. The CDR3, as DNA: TGTGCCAGCAGTTATCTAGCGAACACCGGGGAGCTGTTTTTT. It specifies CASSYLANTGELFF.

The rearrangement links TRBV6-5 to TRBJ1-2, with 7 bases fitting TRBD1. V shed 8 bases, J shed 4 bases, and the junction held 7 bases outside the gene matches. Germline CDR1 MNHEY, CDR2 SVGAGI. The CDR3 loop spans 13 amino acids. The CDR3 spells CASLYGTAYGYTF. CDR3 nucleotide sequence: TGTGCCAGCCTCTATGGGACAGCCTATGGCTACACCTTC.

V gene TRBV7-2 combines with J gene TRBJ2-3, with a weak D call TRBD2 (6 bases). Trimming removed 1 base from V and 0 bases from J, with 17 bases in between. This CDR3 is built from 18 residues. CDR1 is SGHTA, CDR2 FQGNSA, per germline. The CDR3 DNA follows: TGTGCCAGCAGCTTAGGTCTCGGGAGCCCTGCTAGCACAGATACGCAGTATTTT. As protein: CASSLGLGSPASTDTQYF.

The chain couples TRBV2 to TRBJ2-3, with D hard to call. Germline V gives CDR1 SNHLY, CDR2 FYNNEI. The CDR3 is made up of 15 amino acids. The germline V and J ends were trimmed by 1 base and 0 bases, with 8 bases remaining between them. Here the CDR3 reads CASSEVPSSTDTQYF. The CDR3 DNA sequence: TGTGCCAGCAGTGAAGTTCCTAGTAGCACAGATACGCAGTATTTT.

The chain is built from TRBV7-8 and TRBJ2-7; 7 nucleotides line up with TRBD1. The V gene end was trimmed by 3 bases and the J gene end by 7 bases; junction bases not matched to a gene: 6. The germline gives CDR1 SGHVS, CDR2 FQNEAQ. CDR3 size: 13 residues. The DNA for the CDR3 is TGTGCCAGCAGCTTCACTGCACAGGGGGAGCAGTACTTC. Translating gives CASSFTAQGEQYF.

CDR3 sequence (DNA): TGTGCCAGCTCACCAAGGGACAGGGAAGAGCAGTACTTC. It specifies CASSPRDREEQYF. The genes are TRBV18 and TRBJ2-7; TRBD1 aligns across 9 bases. V trimming: 2 bases; J trimming: 7 bases; junction bases outside the gene matches: 3. Germline lookup yields CDR1 KGHSH and CDR2 LQKENI. The CDR3 has 13 residues.

The chain uses TRBV18 and TRBJ2-2; the match to TRBD1 covers 9 bases. This CDR3 contains 16 residues. Germline V CDR1 and CDR2: KGHSH, LQKENI. Losses at the gene ends were 3 bases for V and 3 bases for J; bases not matched to a gene: 5. The CDR3 coding sequence is TGTGCCAGCTCACCGGAAGGGACAGGGTACACCGGGGAGCTGTTTTTT. Translated, it gives CASSPEGTGYTGELFF.

V and J are TRBV14 and TRBJ2-3, with D possibly TRBD2 on 5 matching bases. Germline lookup yields CDR1 SGHDN and CDR2 FVKESK. The CDR3 sequence is 16 residues long. With 1 base removed from V and 4 bases from J, the gap between germline ends came to 15 bases. The CDR3 here is CASSQASSSSADTQYF. The CDR3 nucleotides read TGTGCCAGCAGCCAAGCTAGCTCGAGTTCCGCAGATACGCAGTATTTT.

The chain employs TRBV3-1 (or the pseudogene TRBV3-2) and TRBJ1-2, with TRBD1 as a possible D gene (5 bases). The V end lost 3 bases, the J end lost 5 bases, and 16 bases lay between the germline ends. Germline V gene data show CDR1 as LGHDT and CDR2 as YNNKEL (reference sequence). CDR3 size: 15 residues. This chain's CDR3 is CASSHRDRLLYGYTF. The DNA of the CDR3 is TGTGCCAGCAGCCATAGAGACAGATTACTATATGGCTACACCTTC.

V and J are TRBV6-2 or TRBV6-3 and TRBJ2-7; no firm D call. The CDR3 runs 12 residues. Trimming shortened V by 6 bases and J by 2 bases, and 8 bases separated the two germline ends. Germline-derived CDR1 and CDR2 are MNHEY and SVGEGT. The CDR3 protein is CASSEITYEQYF. The CDR3 DNA reads TGTGCCAGCAGCGAGATAACCTACGAGCAGTACTTC.

V gene TRBV24-1 combines with J gene TRBJ2-7, with 7 nucleotides matching TRBD1. The trim removed 3 bases at V and 2 bases at J, leaving 3 bases unmatched. Germline CDR1 is KGHDR and CDR2 is SFDVKD. The CDR3 covers 14 residues. The CDR3 nucleotides are TGTGCCACCAGTGATGGGGGACAGACCTACGAGCAGTACTTC. Its translation is CATSDGGQTYEQYF.

This clone was counted between two and nine times. This chain's CDR3 is CASSQMSGSGEQFF. In nucleotides, the CDR3 is TGTGCCAGCAGCCAAATGAGCGGGAGCGGGGAGCAGTTCTTC. The chain uses TRBV3-1 (or the pseudogene TRBV3-2) and TRBJ2-1; 8 positions match TRBD2. The V gene's germline CDR1 is LGHDT and CDR2 YNNKEL (reference sequence). V lost 2 bases to trimming and J lost 10 bases; unmatched junction nucleotides: 7. The CDR3 consists of 14 residues.

The chain links TRBV3-1 (or the pseudogene TRBV3-2) to TRBJ1-1; perhaps TRBD1 as D (6 bases). This CDR3 spans 15 amino acids. CDR1 and CDR2 (germline): LGHDT, YNNKEL (reference sequence). Trimming took 4 bases from V and 4 from J, leaving 16 bases between them. CDR3: CASSLGAYRATEAFF. CDR3 DNA sequence: TGTGCCAGCAGCCTGGGGGCTTACAGGGCCACTGAAGCTTTCTTT.

The rearrangement links TRBV6-1 to TRBJ2-1; maybe TRBD2 (6 bases). The germline V and J ends were trimmed by 1 base and 2 bases, with 21 bases remaining between them. The CDR3 consists of 19 residues. CDR1 is MNHNS, CDR2 SASEGT, per germline. CDR3 in amino acids: CASSEGMLGRGVTYNEQFF. In DNA, the CDR3 is TGTGCCAGCAGTGAAGGAATGCTCGGGCGGGGAGTTACCTACAATGAGCAGTTCTTC.

The chain uses TRBV27 and TRBJ2-1; 11 nucleotides agree with TRBD2. From germline, CDR1 is MNHEY and CDR2 SMNVEV (reference sequence). Trimming cost V 2 bases and J 0 bases; bases outside gene matches: 0. The CDR3 sequence is 16 residues long. CDR3 bases: TGTGCCAGCAGTTTAACTAGCGGGAGCTCCTACAATGAGCAGTTCTTC. It codes for CASSLTSGSSYNEQFF.

In its sample, this clone was seen once. The chain uses TRBV6-1 and TRBJ1-5; a weak D match, TRBD1 (5 bases). Germline V gene data show CDR1 as MNHNS and CDR2 as SASEGT. The V end was cut by 1 base, the J end by 3 bases, with 25 bases between. The CDR3 sequence is 20 residues long. The CDR3 is CASSEDRVSLARATNQPQHF. In DNA form, the CDR3 reads TGTGCCAGCAGTGAAGATCGGGTTTCGTTGGCCAGGGCGACCAATCAGCCCCAGCATTTT.

The V call is TRBV7-9, the J call TRBJ1-6; TRBD1 agrees at 9 bases. Looked up from germline, CDR1 is SEHNR and CDR2 is FQNEAQ (reference sequence). The CDR3 totals 15 residues. The trim removed 7 bases at V and 7 bases at J, leaving 8 bases unmatched. DNA of the CDR3: TGTGCCAGCACCAACGGACAGGGGCGGAATTCACCCCTCCACTTT. Protein product: CASTNGQGRNSPLHF.

The chain combines TRBV5-1 with TRBJ2-7; possible D gene TRBD1, 6 bases. CDR1 and CDR2 (germline): SGHRS, YFSETQ. The CDR3 has 15 residues. V was clipped by 3 bases and J by 2 bases, with 15 bases between them. This CDR3 reads CASSYTQGIPYEQYF. CDR3 sequence (DNA): TGCGCCAGCAGCTATACCCAGGGGATACCCTACGAGCAGTACTTC.